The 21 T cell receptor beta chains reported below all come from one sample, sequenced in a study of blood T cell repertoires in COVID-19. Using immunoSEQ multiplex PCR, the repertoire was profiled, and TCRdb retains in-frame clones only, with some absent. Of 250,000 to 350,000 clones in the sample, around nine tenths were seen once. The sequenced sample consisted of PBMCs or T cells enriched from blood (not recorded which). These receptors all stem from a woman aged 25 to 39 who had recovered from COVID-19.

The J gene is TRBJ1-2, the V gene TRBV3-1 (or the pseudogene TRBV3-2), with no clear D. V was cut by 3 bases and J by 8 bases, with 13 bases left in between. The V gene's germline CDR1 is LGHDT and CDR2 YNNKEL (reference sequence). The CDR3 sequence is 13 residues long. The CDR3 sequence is CASSQAAEGGYTF. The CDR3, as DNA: TGTGCCAGCAGCCAGGCCGCGGAGGGCGGCTACACCTTC.

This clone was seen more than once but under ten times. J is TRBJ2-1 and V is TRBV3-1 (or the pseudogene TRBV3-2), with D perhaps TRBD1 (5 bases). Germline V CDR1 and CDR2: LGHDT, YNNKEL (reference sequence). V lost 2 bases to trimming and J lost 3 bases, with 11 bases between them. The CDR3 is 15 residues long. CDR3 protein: CASSQLRGGYNEQFF. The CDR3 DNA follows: TGTGCCAGCAGCCAACTAAGGGGTGGCTACAATGAGCAGTTCTTC.

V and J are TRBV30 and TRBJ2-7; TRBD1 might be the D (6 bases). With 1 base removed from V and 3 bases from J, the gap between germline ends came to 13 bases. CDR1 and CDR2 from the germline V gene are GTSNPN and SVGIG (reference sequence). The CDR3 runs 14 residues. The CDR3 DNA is TGTGCCTGGAGTGAGGACAGTAATATCTACGAGCAGTACTTC. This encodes CAWSEDSNIYEQYF. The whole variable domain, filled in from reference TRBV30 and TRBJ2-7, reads SQTIHQWPATLVQPVGSPLSLECTVEGTSNPNLYWYRQAAGRGLQLLFYSVGIGQISSEVPQNLSASRPQDRQFILSSKKLLLSDSGFYLCAWSEDSNIYEQYFGPGTRLTVT.

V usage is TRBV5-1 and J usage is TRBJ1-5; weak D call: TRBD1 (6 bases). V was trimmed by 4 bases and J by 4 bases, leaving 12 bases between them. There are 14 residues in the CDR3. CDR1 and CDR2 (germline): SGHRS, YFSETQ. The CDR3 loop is CASSETGLNQPQHF. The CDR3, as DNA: TGCGCCAGCAGCGAAACAGGGTTGAATCAGCCCCAGCATTTT.

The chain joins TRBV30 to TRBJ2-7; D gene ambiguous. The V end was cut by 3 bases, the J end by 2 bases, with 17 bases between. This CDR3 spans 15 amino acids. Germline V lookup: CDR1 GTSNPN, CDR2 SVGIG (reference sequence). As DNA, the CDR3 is TGTGCCTGGAGGGTATCGGAGCGTCCAACCTACGAGCAGTACTTC. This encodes CAWRVSERPTYEQYF.

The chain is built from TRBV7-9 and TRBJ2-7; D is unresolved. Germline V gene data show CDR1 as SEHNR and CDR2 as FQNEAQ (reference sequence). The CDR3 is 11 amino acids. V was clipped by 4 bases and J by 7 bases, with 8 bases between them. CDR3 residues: CASSSSVEQYF. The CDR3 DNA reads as TGTGCCAGCAGCTCCTCAGTAGAGCAGTACTTC.

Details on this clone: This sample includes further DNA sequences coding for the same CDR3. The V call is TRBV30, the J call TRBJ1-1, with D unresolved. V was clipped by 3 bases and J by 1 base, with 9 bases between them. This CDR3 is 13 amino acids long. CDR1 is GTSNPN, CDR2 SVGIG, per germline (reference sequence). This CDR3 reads CAWSPGGNTEAFF. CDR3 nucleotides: TGTGCCTGGAGCCCCGGCGGGAACACTGAAGCTTTCTTT. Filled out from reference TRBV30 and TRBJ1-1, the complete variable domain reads SQTIHQWPATLVQPVGSPLSLECTVEGTSNPNLYWYRQAAGRGLQLLFYSVGIGQISSEVPQNLSASRPQDRQFILSSKKLLLSDSGFYLCAWSPGGNTEAFFGQGTRLTVV.

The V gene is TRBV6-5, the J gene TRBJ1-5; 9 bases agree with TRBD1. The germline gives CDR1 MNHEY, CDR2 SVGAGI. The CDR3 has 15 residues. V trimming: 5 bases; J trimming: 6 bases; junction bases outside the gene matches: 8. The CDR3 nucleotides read TGTGCCAGCAGTAACACCGGGACAGGGAGTCAGCCCCAGCATTTT. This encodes CASSNTGTGSQPQHF.

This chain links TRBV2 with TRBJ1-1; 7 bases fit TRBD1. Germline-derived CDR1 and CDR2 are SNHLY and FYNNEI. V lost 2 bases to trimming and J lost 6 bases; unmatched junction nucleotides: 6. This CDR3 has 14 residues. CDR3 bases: TGTGCCAGCAGTGAACTCAGGGGGGTGGCTGAAGCTTTCTTT. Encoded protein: CASSELRGVAEAFF.

The CDR3 sequence: CASSFDRGRRANVLTF. For the CDR3, the DNA is TGTGCCAGCAGCTTCGACAGGGGTAGGAGGGCCAACGTCCTGACTTTC. The chain carries TRBV5-5 and TRBJ2-6; TRBD1 agrees at 8 bases. The CDR3 totals 16 residues. In germline, CDR1 is SGHKS, CDR2 YYEKEE (reference sequence). V shed 2 bases and J 5 bases; nucleotides not matched to a gene: 6.

The CDR3 bases are TGTGCCAGCAGCGGGGGACAGGGGCGGCTCCTTGGCTACACCTTC. Translated: CASSGGQGRLLGYTF. The chain joins TRBV13 to TRBJ1-2; 10 positions agree with TRBD1. The CDR3 has 15 amino acids. The germline V gene has CDR1 PRHDT and CDR2 FYEKMQ (reference sequence). With V trimmed by 5 bases and J by 7 bases, 10 bases remained unmatched.

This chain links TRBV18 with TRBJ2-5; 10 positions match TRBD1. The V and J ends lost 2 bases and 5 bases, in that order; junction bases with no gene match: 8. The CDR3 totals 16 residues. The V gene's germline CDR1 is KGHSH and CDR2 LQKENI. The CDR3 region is CASSPLGQGPLETQYF. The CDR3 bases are TGTGCCAGCTCACCATTGGGACAGGGGCCTCTGGAGACCCAGTACTTC.

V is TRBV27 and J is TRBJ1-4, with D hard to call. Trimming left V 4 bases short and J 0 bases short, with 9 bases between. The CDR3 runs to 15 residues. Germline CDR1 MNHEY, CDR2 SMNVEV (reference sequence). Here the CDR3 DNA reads TGTGCCAGCAGTTCCTTGGGAGCAACTAATGAAAAACTGTTTTTT. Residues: CASSSLGATNEKLFF.

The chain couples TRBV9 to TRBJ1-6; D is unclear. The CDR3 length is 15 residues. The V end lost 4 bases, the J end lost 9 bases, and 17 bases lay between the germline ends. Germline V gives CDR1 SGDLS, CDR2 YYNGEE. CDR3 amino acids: CASSPPAGGGSPLHF. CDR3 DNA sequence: TGTGCCAGCAGCCCCCCCGCGGGAGGCGGTTCACCCCTCCACTTT.

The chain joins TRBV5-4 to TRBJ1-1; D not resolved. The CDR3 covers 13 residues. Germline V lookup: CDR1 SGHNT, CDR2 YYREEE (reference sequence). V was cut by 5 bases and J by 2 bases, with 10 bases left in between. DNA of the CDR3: TGTGCCAGCAGGGTCCCAGGTAACACTGAAGCTTTCTTT. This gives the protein CASRVPGNTEAFF. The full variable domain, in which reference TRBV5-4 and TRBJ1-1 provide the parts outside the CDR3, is ETGVTQSPTHLIKTRGQQVTLRCSSQSGHNTVSWYQQALGQGPQFIFQYYREEENGRGNFPPRFSGLQFPNYSSELNVNALELDDSALYLCASRVPGNTEAFFGQGTRLTVV.

The CDR3 loop reads CASSQERQAGGTTDTQYF. The CDR3 nucleotides are TGTGCCAGCAGCCAAGAACGGCAAGCGGGGGGCACCACAGATACGCAGTATTTT. The chain joins TRBV4-2 to TRBJ2-3; 9 bases line up with TRBD2. CDR1 and CDR2 (germline): LGHNA, YNFKEQ. This CDR3 region has 18 residues. After removal of 0 bases from V and 2 bases from J, the junction contained 9 bases not matched to a gene.

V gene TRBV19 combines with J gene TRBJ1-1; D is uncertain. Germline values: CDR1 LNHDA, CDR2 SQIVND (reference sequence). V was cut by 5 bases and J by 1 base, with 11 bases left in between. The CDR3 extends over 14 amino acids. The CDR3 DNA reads TGTGCCAGTAGTTGGCAGGCGAAGAACACTGAAGCTTTCTTT. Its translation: CASSWQAKNTEAFF.

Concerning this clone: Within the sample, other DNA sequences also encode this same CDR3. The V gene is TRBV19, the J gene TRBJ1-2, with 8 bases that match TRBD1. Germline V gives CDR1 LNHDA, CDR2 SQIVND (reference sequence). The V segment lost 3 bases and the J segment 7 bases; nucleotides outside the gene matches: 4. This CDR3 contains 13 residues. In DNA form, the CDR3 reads TGTGCCAGTAGTATCGGACAGGGTAGTGGCTACACCTTC. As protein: CASSIGQGSGYTF.

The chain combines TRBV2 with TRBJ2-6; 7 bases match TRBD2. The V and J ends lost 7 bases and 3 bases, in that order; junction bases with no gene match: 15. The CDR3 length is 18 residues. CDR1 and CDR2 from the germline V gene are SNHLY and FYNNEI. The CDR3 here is CASKFRDYELGGANVLTF. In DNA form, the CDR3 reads TGTGCCAGCAAATTCCGGGACTATGAACTAGGTGGGGCCAACGTCCTGACTTTC. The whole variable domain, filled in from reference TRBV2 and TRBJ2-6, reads EPEVTQTPSHQVTQMGQEVILRCVPISNHLYFYWYRQILGQKVEFLVSFYNNEISEKSEIFDDQFSVERPDGSNFTLKIRSTKLEDSAMYFCASKFRDYELGGANVLTFGAGSRLTVL.

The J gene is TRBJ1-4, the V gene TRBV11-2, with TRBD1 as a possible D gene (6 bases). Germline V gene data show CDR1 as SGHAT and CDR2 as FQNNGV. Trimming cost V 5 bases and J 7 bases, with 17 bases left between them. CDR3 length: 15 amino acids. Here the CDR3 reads CASSRGGGRGEKLFF. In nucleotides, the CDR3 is TGTGCCAGCAGCCGCGGCGGGGGGCGAGGTGAAAAACTGTTTTTT.

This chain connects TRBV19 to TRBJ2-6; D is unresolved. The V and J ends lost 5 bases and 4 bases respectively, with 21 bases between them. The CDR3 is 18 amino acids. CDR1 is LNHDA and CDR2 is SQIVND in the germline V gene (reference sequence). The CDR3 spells CASSLNDLAPGGANVLTF. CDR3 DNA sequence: TGTGCCAGTAGTCTAAATGACTTGGCACCCGGGGGGGCCAACGTCCTGACTTTC.